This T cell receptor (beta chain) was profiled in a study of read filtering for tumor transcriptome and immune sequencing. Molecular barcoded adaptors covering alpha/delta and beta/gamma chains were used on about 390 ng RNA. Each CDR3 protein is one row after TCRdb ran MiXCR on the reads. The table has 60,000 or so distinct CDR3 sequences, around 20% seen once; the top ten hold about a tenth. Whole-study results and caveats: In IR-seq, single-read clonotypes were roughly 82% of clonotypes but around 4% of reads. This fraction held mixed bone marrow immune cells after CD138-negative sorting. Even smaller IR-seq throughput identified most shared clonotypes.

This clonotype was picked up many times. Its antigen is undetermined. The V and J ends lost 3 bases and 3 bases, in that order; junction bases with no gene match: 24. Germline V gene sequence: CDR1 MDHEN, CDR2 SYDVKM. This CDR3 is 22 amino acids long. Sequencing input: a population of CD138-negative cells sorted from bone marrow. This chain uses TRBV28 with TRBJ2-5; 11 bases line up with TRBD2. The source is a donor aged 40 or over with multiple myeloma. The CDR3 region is CASSFEPTGTSGAGHRKETQYF. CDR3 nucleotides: TGTGCCAGCAGTTTTGAACCCACCGGGACTAGCGGAGCGGGGCACAGGAAAGAGACCCAGTACTTC.